The 10 T cell receptor beta chains reported below all come from one sample, sequenced in a study of blood T cell repertoires in COVID-19. Data came from immunoSEQ multiplex PCR; TCRdb stores just in-frame clones and leaves some out. The data hold roughly 38,000 clones, with about 82% observed a single time. The sample comprised peripheral blood. These receptor sequences come from a man in his forties or fifties with active COVID-19.

The rearrangement joins TRBV10-1 to TRBJ1-2; D remains unclear. The V and J ends lost 4 bases and 2 bases respectively, with 8 bases between them. Looked up from germline, CDR1 is WNHNN and CDR2 is SYGVQD (reference sequence). CDR3 size: 13 residues. CDR3 bases: TGCGCCAGCAGTGCGGGGTCAAACTATGGCTACACCTTC. Protein sequence: CASSAGSNYGYTF.

The chain recombines TRBV19 with TRBJ2-7; 7 nucleotides line up with TRBD1. Germline V lookup: CDR1 LNHDA, CDR2 SQIVND (reference sequence). This CDR3 is built from 15 residues. V shed 3 bases and J 2 bases; nucleotides not matched to a gene: 7. Written as DNA, the CDR3 is TGTGCCAGTAGTATTAGATGGGACAGCGCCTACGAGCAGTACTTC. Its protein is CASSIRWDSAYEQYF. Full variable domain (missing parts from reference TRBV19 and TRBJ2-7): DGGITQSPKYLFRKEGQNVTLSCEQNLNHDAMYWYRQDPGQGLRLIYYSQIVNDFQKGDIAEGYSVSREKKESFPLTVTSAQKNPTAFYLCASSIRWDSAYEQYFGPGTRLTVT.

This clone was seen a handful of times. The chain carries TRBV7-2 and TRBJ2-1, with TRBD1 matching over 8 bases. The V and J ends lost 5 bases and 4 bases, in that order; junction bases with no gene match: 7. The CDR3 has 15 amino acids. Germline loops: CDR1 SGHTA, CDR2 FQGNSA. CDR3 sequence (DNA): TGTGCCAGCAGCCCGGCCGGGACAGGATACAATGAGCAGTTCTTC. Residues: CASSPAGTGYNEQFF.

V usage is TRBV10-1 and J usage is TRBJ2-3; 9 bases are a match to TRBD1. The V and J ends lost 4 bases and 3 bases, in that order; junction bases with no gene match: 8. The CDR3 covers 16 residues. Germline V CDR1 and CDR2: WNHNN, SYGVQD (reference sequence). The CDR3 DNA sequence: TGCGCCAGCAGTGGCGCCGGGACAGGGAAAACAGATACGCAGTATTTT. The encoded protein is CASSGAGTGKTDTQYF.

This chain links TRBV9 with TRBJ2-2; the D gene is possibly TRBD2 (5 bases). The V gene lost 0 bases and the J gene lost 5 bases, with 20 bases spanning the gap. The CDR3 totals 18 residues. Per germline, CDR1 SGDLS and CDR2 YYNGEE. CDR3 sequence: CASSVVGGSTLKTGELFF. CDR3 DNA: TGTGCCAGCAGCGTAGTCGGCGGGTCTACCCTAAAAACCGGGGAGCTGTTTTTT.

This sequence joins TRBV6-6 and TRBJ1-1, with 7 nucleotides matching TRBD1. The CDR3 runs to 15 residues. Germline CDR1 reads MNHNY; CDR2 reads SVGAGI (reference sequence). With 5 bases clipped from V and 1 base from J, the junction kept 7 bases outside the gene matches. The chain's CDR3 is CASSRGQRRNTEAFF. As DNA, the CDR3 is TGTGCCAGCAGTAGGGGACAGCGTAGGAACACTGAAGCTTTCTTT.

The chain is built from TRBV5-1 and TRBJ1-1; 8 nucleotides align to TRBD1. This CDR3 has 15 amino acids. Germline lookup yields CDR1 SGHRS and CDR2 YFSETQ. V shed 0 bases, J shed 4 bases, and the junction held 5 bases outside the gene matches. The DNA for the CDR3 is TGCGCCAGCAGCTTGGAGGCAGGGGGCGGCACTGAAGCTTTCTTT. Protein sequence: CASSLEAGGGTEAFF.

V gene TRBV3-1 (or the pseudogene TRBV3-2) combines with J gene TRBJ1-6; 9 bases are a match to TRBD1. V gave up 4 bases and J gave up 8 bases; unmatched junction bases: 6. Germline V gene sequence: CDR1 LGHDT, CDR2 YNNKEL (reference sequence). This CDR3 spans 15 amino acids. CDR3 DNA sequence: TGTGCCAGCAGCCGGTCCGGGACAGGGTATTCACCCCTCCACTTT. It is translated as CASSRSGTGYSPLHF.

The chain combines TRBV4-2 with TRBJ2-2; weak D call: TRBD1 (7 bases). Germline loops: CDR1 LGHNA, CDR2 YNFKEQ. Trimming shortened V by 6 bases and J by 1 base, and 15 bases separated the two germline ends. This CDR3 is 16 amino acids long. CDR3 DNA: TGTGCCAGCAGTATTCAGGGGGGTAAGAACACCGGGGAGCTGTTTTTT. Translating gives CASSIQGGKNTGELFF.

V usage is TRBV10-1 and J usage is TRBJ2-1; D unclear. The CDR3 has 15 residues. Germline CDR1 and CDR2: WNHNN and SYGVQD (reference sequence). Trimming shortened V by 0 bases and J by 10 bases, and 16 bases separated the two germline ends. The CDR3 loop reads CASSESVGPPREQFF. CDR3 nucleotides: TGCGCCAGCAGTGAGTCAGTGGGTCCTCCTAGGGAGCAGTTCTTC.